This T cell receptor beta chain derives from a study of shared clonotypes between healthy human individuals. General study results and limits: Larger richness was generally estimated for naive than memory subsets. Some naive CD4 clonotypes, roughly 4.7%, turned up in common across four donors.

The authors split each subset's genomic DNA evenly across several immunoSEQ plates. Libraries were prepared by immunoSEQ multiplex PCR; TCRdb keeps only in-frame clonotypes and omits some of them. This table has approximately 340,000 clones, less than 85% appearing once. A note on this clone: Its antigen is still unknown.

This TCR came from a man aged 25 to 40 in good health. Sample: memory CD4+ T cells sorted from blood. Subset described: CD45RA-negative fraction.

The CDR3 DNA follows: TGTGCCAGTGCACCGGGACTAGAGAACACCGGGGAGCTGTTTTTT. Protein sequence: CASAPGLENTGELFF. The chain carries TRBV18 and TRBJ2-2; 8 nucleotides match TRBD2. The V gene's germline CDR1 is KGHSH and CDR2 LQKENI. This CDR3 has 15 residues. The J segment lost 1 base and the V segment lost 9 bases, leaving 7 bases of the junction unmatched. Full variable domain (missing parts from reference TRBV18 and TRBJ2-2): NAGVMQNPRHLVRRRGQEARLRCSPMKGHSHVYWYRQLPEEGLKFMVYLQKENIIDESGMPKERFSAEFPKEGPSILRIQQVVRGDSAAYFCASAPGLENTGELFFGEGSRLTVL.